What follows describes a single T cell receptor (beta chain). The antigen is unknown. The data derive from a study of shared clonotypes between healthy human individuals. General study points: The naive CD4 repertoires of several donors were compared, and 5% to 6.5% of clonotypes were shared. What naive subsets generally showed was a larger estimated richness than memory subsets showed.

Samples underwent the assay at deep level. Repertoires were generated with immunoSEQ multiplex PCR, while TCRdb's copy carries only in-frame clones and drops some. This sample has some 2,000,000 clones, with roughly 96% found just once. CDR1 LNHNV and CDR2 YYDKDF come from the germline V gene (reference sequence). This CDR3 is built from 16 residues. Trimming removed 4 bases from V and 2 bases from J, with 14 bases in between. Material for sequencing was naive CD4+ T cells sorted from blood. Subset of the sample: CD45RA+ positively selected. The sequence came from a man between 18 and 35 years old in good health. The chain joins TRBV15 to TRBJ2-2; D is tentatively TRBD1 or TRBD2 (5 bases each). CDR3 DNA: TGTGCCACCAGCAATGGGGGACCGATTAACACCGGGGAGCTGTTTTTT. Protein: CATSNGGPINTGELFF. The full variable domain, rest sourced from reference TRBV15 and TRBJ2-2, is DAMVIQNPRYQVTQFGKPVTLSCSQTLNHNVMYWYQQKSSQAPKLLFHYYDKDFNNEADTPDNFQSRRPNTSFCFLDIRSPGLGDTAMYLCATSNGGPINTGELFFGEGSRLTVL.